This is a list of T cell receptor beta chains from one sample in a study of blood T cell repertoires in COVID-19. Only in-frame clones appear in the TCRdb table, and some are missing; sequencing was by immunoSEQ multiplex PCR. The sample shows about 160,000 clones, 75% to 90% of them seen only once. The sequencing sample was made of peripheral blood. Receptor source: a woman aged 55-69 years with active or convalescent COVID-19. CDR3s include the opening cysteine and the closing phenylalanine or tryptophan. Each record gives: J gene, D gene, V gene, clone size, CDR3 length, CDR3 DNA, CDR3 protein. The D gene is left open where the match is weak. Expanded clones get a size class; other rows say once, few or many, or leave the size out.

J gene: TRBJ2-3; D gene: TRBD2; V gene: TRBV7-2; clone size: -; CDR3 length: 15; CDR3 DNA: TGTGCCAGCAGCTTTAGCGGGGGGTTCACAGATACGCAGTATTTT; CDR3 protein: CASSFSGGFTDTQYF
J gene: TRBJ1-2; D gene: -; V gene: TRBV7-5; clone size: once; CDR3 length: 16; CDR3 DNA: TGTGCCAGAAGCTTAGATTTGGCGGCCTCTAACTATGGCTACACCTTC; CDR3 protein: CARSLDLAASNYGYTF
J gene: TRBJ1-1; D gene: TRBD1; V gene: TRBV7-2; clone size: -; CDR3 length: 14; CDR3 DNA: TGTGCCAGCAGTGGAACAGGGGGTGACACTGAAGCTTTCTTT; CDR3 protein: CASSGTGGDTEAFF
J gene: TRBJ1-3; D gene: -; V gene: TRBV9; clone size: -; CDR3 length: 17; CDR3 DNA: TGTGCCAGCAGCGCAAGCGGGGGGGGGCTAGTTGGAAACACCATATATTTT; CDR3 protein: CASSASGGGLVGNTIYF
J gene: TRBJ1-4; D gene: -; V gene: TRBV7-9; clone size: -; CDR3 length: 14; CDR3 DNA: TGTGCCAGCAGCTTAATGGTCGGTAATGAAAAACTGTTTTTT; CDR3 protein: CASSLMVGNEKLFF
J gene: TRBJ1-2; D gene: TRBD1; V gene: TRBV6-5; clone size: -; CDR3 length: 14; CDR3 DNA: TGTGCCAGTAAATCTTACAGGGGGCTGAGAGGCTACACCTTC; CDR3 protein: CASKSYRGLRGYTF
J gene: TRBJ1-6; D gene: -; V gene: TRBV2; clone size: -; CDR3 length: 13; CDR3 DNA: TGTGCCAGCAGTGAAGCGCGGAATTCACCCCTCCACTTT; CDR3 protein: CASSEARNSPLHF
J gene: TRBJ1-2; D gene: -; V gene: TRBV19; clone size: -; CDR3 length: 11; CDR3 DNA: TGTGCCGTTCAGGGTAACTATGGCTACACCTTC; CDR3 protein: CAVQGNYGYTF
J gene: TRBJ2-7; D gene: TRBD1; V gene: TRBV27; clone size: -; CDR3 length: 13; CDR3 DNA: TGTGCCAGCAGTGGCCGGACAGGGGGGGAGCAGTACTTC; CDR3 protein: CASSGRTGGEQYF
J gene: TRBJ1-2; D gene: TRBD1; V gene: TRBV18; clone size: -; CDR3 length: 14; CDR3 DNA: TGTGCCAGCTCACCCGGACAGGGTAGGGATGGCTACACCTTC; CDR3 protein: CASSPGQGRDGYTF
J gene: TRBJ1-5; D gene: TRBD1; V gene: TRBV30; clone size: once; CDR3 length: 17; CDR3 DNA: TGTGCCTGGAGCCAAAACAGGGGACCTTATAGCAATCAGCCCCAGCATTTT; CDR3 protein: CAWSQNRGPYSNQPQHF
J gene: TRBJ2-1; D gene: TRBD1; V gene: TRBV10-3; clone size: once; CDR3 length: 14; CDR3 DNA: TGTGCCATCACCTCTGGACAGGGTTGGAATGAGCAGTTCTTC; CDR3 protein: CAITSGQGWNEQFF
J gene: TRBJ1-1; D gene: TRBD1; V gene: TRBV11-2; clone size: -; CDR3 length: 18; CDR3 DNA: TGTGCCAGCAGCCGCTGGGACAGGCAGCCGACTCCGAACACTGAAGCTTTCTTT; CDR3 protein: CASSRWDRQPTPNTEAFF
J gene: TRBJ1-1; D gene: TRBD1; V gene: TRBV10-3; clone size: -; CDR3 length: 15; CDR3 DNA: TGTGCCATCAGTCAAACGACAGGGGCGAACACTGAAGCTTTCTTT; CDR3 protein: CAISQTTGANTEAFF
J gene: TRBJ2-3; D gene: TRBD2; V gene: TRBV4-1; clone size: -; CDR3 length: 16; CDR3 DNA: TGCGCCAGCAGCCAAGTGTTCAGCGGGGTCGAGGATACGCAGTATTTT; CDR3 protein: CASSQVFSGVEDTQYF
J gene: TRBJ1-4; D gene: TRBD1; V gene: TRBV19; clone size: -; CDR3 length: 14; CDR3 DNA: TGTGCCAGTAGTATTGGACAGGGGAGCGAAAAACTGTTTTTT; CDR3 protein: CASSIGQGSEKLFF
J gene: TRBJ1-2; D gene: -; V gene: TRBV7-2; clone size: -; CDR3 length: 14; CDR3 DNA: TGTGCCAGCACCTCACCCGGAGGGAACTATGGCTACACCTTC; CDR3 protein: CASTSPGGNYGYTF
J gene: TRBJ2-2; D gene: -; V gene: TRBV5-1; clone size: -; CDR3 length: 12; CDR3 DNA: TGCGCCAGCAGCCAGGACACCGGGGAGCTGTTTTTT; CDR3 protein: CASSQDTGELFF
J gene: TRBJ1-5; D gene: -; V gene: TRBV27; clone size: -; CDR3 length: 12; CDR3 DNA: TGTGCCAGCAGTTTGTACAATCAGCCCCAGCATTTT; CDR3 protein: CASSLYNQPQHF
J gene: TRBJ2-1; D gene: TRBD2; V gene: TRBV11-3; clone size: -; CDR3 length: 17; CDR3 DNA: TGTGCCAGCAGCTTAGGGCTAGCGGGGAGGTCCTACAATGAGCAGTTCTTC; CDR3 protein: CASSLGLAGRSYNEQFF
J gene: TRBJ2-4; D gene: TRBD1; V gene: TRBV7-9; clone size: -; CDR3 length: 12; CDR3 DNA: TGTGCCTGGACAGGGGCAATGAACATTCAGTACTTC; CDR3 protein: CAWTGAMNIQYF
J gene: TRBJ1-6; D gene: -; V gene: TRBV5-1; clone size: -; CDR3 length: 14; CDR3 DNA: TGCGCCAGCAGCTCAGGGCAACCGAATTCACCCCTCCACTTT; CDR3 protein: CASSSGQPNSPLHF
J gene: TRBJ2-1; D gene: TRBD2; V gene: TRBV13; clone size: -; CDR3 length: 15; CDR3 DNA: TGTGCCAGCAGCTTTAGCGGGGGGCTTGGCAATGAGCAGTTCTTC; CDR3 protein: CASSFSGGLGNEQFF
J gene: TRBJ2-3; D gene: TRBD1; V gene: TRBV5-4; clone size: -; CDR3 length: 15; CDR3 DNA: TGTGCCAGCAGCACCGGGACAGGGGGCGCAGATACGCAGTATTTT; CDR3 protein: CASSTGTGGADTQYF
J gene: TRBJ1-4; D gene: -; V gene: TRBV19; clone size: -; CDR3 length: 12; CDR3 DNA: TGTGCCAGTAGGGCCGGGAATGAAAAACTGTTTTTT; CDR3 protein: CASRAGNEKLFF
J gene: TRBJ1-4; D gene: TRBD1; V gene: TRBV19; clone size: -; CDR3 length: 17; CDR3 DNA: TGTGCCAGTAGTACTCCAACAGGGGGCAAAGCTAATGAAAAACTGTTTTTT; CDR3 protein: CASSTPTGGKANEKLFF
J gene: TRBJ1-2; D gene: -; V gene: TRBV7-9; clone size: few; CDR3 length: 13; CDR3 DNA: TGTGCCAGCAGCTTGAACCAGAACTATGGCTACACCTTC; CDR3 protein: CASSLNQNYGYTF
J gene: TRBJ1-2; D gene: -; V gene: TRBV30; clone size: -; CDR3 length: 14; CDR3 DNA: TGTGCCTGGAGTGTTCCAGGGGCTAACTATGGCTACACCTTC; CDR3 protein: CAWSVPGANYGYTF
J gene: TRBJ1-3; D gene: TRBD1; V gene: TRBV6-6; clone size: -; CDR3 length: 16; CDR3 DNA: TGTGCCAGCAGTCAAAGACAGGGGACGGCCGGAAACACCATATATTTT; CDR3 protein: CASSQRQGTAGNTIYF
J gene: TRBJ2-7; D gene: -; V gene: TRBV18; clone size: -; CDR3 length: 13; CDR3 DNA: TGTGCCAGCTCACTCACTAGTTCCTACGAGCAGTACTTC; CDR3 protein: CASSLTSSYEQYF
J gene: TRBJ1-2; D gene: TRBD1; V gene: TRBV28; clone size: -; CDR3 length: 14; CDR3 DNA: TGTGCCAGCAGCCCCGGGACAGGAACCCTGGGCTACACCTTC; CDR3 protein: CASSPGTGTLGYTF
J gene: TRBJ2-5; D gene: TRBD2; V gene: TRBV3-1/TRBV3-2; clone size: -; CDR3 length: 16; CDR3 DNA: TGTGCCAGCAGCCAAGATCTGGGAGGGAAGGGAGAGACCCAGTACTTC; CDR3 protein: CASSQDLGGKGETQYF
J gene: TRBJ2-3; D gene: -; V gene: TRBV4-3; clone size: -; CDR3 length: 15; CDR3 DNA: TGCGCCAGCAGCCAAGAGGGAGCCGTCACAGATACGCAGTATTTT; CDR3 protein: CASSQEGAVTDTQYF
J gene: TRBJ2-4; D gene: -; V gene: TRBV5-8; clone size: -; CDR3 length: 13; CDR3 DNA: TGTGCCAGCAACCGGGCCAGGGGTGACATTCAGTACTTC; CDR3 protein: CASNRARGDIQYF
J gene: TRBJ1-5; D gene: TRBD1; V gene: TRBV3-1/TRBV3-2; clone size: -; CDR3 length: 15; CDR3 DNA: TGTGCCAGCAGCCAAACAGGGGGCATGAGTCAGCCCCAGCATTTT; CDR3 protein: CASSQTGGMSQPQHF
J gene: TRBJ2-7; D gene: -; V gene: TRBV6-2/TRBV6-3; clone size: -; CDR3 length: 15; CDR3 DNA: TGTGCCAGCAGTTACAGTAGGGGATTCTCCTACGAGCAGTACTTC; CDR3 protein: CASSYSRGFSYEQYF
J gene: TRBJ2-2; D gene: -; V gene: TRBV25-1; clone size: -; CDR3 length: 14; CDR3 DNA: TGTGCCAGCAGTGAATACCCGGACACCGGGGAGCTGTTTTTT; CDR3 protein: CASSEYPDTGELFF
J gene: TRBJ2-4; D gene: TRBD1; V gene: TRBV9; clone size: -; CDR3 length: 18; CDR3 DNA: TGTGCCAGCAGCGTAGGGGGCGGACAGGGAGGCGCCAAAAACATTCAGTACTTC; CDR3 protein: CASSVGGGQGGAKNIQYF